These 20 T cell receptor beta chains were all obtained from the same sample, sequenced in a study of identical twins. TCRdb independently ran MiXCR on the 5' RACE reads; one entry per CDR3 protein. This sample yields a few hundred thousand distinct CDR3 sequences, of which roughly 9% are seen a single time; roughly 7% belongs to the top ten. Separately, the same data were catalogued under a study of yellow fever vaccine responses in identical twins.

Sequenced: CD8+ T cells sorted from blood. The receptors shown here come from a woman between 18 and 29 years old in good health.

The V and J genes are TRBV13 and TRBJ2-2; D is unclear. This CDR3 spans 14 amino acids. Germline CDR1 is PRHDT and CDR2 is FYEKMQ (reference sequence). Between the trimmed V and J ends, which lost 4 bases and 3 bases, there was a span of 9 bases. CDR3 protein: CASSSSVDTGELFF. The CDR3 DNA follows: TGTGCCAGCAGCTCCTCTGTGGACACCGGGGAGCTGTTTTTT.

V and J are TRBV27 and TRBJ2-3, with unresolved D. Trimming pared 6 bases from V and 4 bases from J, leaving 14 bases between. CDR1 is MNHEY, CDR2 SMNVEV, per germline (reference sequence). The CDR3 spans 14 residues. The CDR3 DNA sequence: TGTGCCAGCAGGGGGTCTAGTGGGGCAGATACGCAGTATTTT. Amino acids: CASRGSSGADTQYF.

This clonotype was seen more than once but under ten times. CDR3 nucleotides: TGTGCCAGCAGTTTATGGCTGGGGGATGAGCAGTTCTTC. It is translated as CASSLWLGDEQFF. J is TRBJ2-1 and V is TRBV27, with D possibly called TRBD1 or TRBD2 (5 bases each). V shed 1 base and J shed 8 bases, with 9 bases lying between them. CDR1 is MNHEY and CDR2 is SMNVEV in the germline V gene (reference sequence). This CDR3 is 13 amino acids long.

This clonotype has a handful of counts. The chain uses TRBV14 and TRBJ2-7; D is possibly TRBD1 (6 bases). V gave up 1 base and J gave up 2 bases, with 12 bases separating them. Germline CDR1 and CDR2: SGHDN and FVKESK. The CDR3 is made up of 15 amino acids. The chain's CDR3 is CASSQGYGGPYEQYF. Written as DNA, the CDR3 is TGTGCCAGCAGCCAAGGATATGGGGGCCCCTACGAGCAGTACTTC.

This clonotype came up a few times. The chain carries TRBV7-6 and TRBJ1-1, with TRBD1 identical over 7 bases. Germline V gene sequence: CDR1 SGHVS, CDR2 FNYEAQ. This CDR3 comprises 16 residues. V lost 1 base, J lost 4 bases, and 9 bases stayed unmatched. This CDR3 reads CASSLVWGDSGTEAFF. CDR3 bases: TGTGCCAGCAGCTTAGTGTGGGGGGACAGCGGCACTGAAGCTTTCTTT.

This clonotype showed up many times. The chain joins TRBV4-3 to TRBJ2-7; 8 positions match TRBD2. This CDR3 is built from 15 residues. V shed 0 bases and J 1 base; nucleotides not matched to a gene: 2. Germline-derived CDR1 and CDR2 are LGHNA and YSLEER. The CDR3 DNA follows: TGCGCCAGCAGCCAAGAACTAGCGGAGTCCTACGAGCAGTACTTC. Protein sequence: CASSQELAESYEQYF.

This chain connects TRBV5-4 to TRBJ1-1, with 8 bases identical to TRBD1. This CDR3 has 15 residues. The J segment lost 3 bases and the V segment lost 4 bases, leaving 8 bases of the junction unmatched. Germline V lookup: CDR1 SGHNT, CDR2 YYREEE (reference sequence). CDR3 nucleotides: TGTGCCAGCAGCCCCGGACAGGGCCCCCACACTGAAGCTTTCTTT. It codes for CASSPGQGPHTEAFF.

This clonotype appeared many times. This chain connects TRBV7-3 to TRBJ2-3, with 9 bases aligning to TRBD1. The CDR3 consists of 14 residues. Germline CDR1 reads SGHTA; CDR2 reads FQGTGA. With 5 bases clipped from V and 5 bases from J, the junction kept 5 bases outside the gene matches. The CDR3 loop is CASSPTGGQDTQYF. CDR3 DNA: TGTGCCAGCAGCCCCACAGGGGGCCAAGATACGCAGTATTTT. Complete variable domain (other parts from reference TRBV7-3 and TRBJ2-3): GAGVSQTPSNKVTEKGKYVELRCDPISGHTALYWYRQSLGQGPEFLIYFQGTGAADDSGLPNDRFFAVRPEGSVSTLKIQRTERGDSAVYLCASSPTGGQDTQYFGPGTRLTVL.

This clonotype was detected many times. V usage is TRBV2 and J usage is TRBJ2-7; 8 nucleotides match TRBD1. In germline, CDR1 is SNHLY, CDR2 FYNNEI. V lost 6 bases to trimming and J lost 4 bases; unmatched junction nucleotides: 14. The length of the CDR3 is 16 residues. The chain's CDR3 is CASSFLQGAGVYEQYF. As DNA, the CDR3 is TGTGCCAGCAGCTTTCTCCAGGGGGCCGGGGTTTACGAGCAGTACTTC.

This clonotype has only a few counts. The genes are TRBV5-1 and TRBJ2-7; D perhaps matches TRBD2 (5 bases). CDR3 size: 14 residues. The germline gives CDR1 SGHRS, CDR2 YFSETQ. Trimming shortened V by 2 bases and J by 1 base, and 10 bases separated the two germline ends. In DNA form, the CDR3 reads TGCGCCAGCAGCTTTATCGGGGTTTCCTACGAGCAGTACTTC. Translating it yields CASSFIGVSYEQYF.

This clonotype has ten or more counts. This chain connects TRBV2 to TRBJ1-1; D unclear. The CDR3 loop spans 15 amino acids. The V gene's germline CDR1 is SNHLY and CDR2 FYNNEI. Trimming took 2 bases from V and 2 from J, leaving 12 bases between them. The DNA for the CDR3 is TGTGCCAGCAGTGAAAGCCCGATTTTAAACACTGAAGCTTTCTTT. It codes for CASSESPILNTEAFF.

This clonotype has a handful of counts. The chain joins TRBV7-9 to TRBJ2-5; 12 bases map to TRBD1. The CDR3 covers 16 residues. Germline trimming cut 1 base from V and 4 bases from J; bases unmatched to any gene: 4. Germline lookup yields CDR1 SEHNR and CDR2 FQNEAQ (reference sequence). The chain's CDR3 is CASSLVGQGARETQYF. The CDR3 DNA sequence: TGTGCCAGCAGCTTAGTGGGACAGGGGGCGCGAGAGACCCAGTACTTC.

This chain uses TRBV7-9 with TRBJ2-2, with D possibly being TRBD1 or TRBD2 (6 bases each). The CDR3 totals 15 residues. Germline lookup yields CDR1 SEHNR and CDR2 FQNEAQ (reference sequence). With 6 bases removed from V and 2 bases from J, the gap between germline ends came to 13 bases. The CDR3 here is CASSLKGGNTGELFF. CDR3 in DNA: TGTGCCAGCAGTCTGAAGGGGGGCAACACCGGGGAGCTGTTTTTT.

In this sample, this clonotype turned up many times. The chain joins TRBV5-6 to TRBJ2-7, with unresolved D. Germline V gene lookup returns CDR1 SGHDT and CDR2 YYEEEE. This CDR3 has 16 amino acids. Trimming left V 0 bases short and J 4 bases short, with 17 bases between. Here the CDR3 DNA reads TGTGCCAGCAGCTTGGCCGCAAGCCTTATCGGGTACGAGCAGTACTTC. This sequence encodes CASSLAASLIGYEQYF.

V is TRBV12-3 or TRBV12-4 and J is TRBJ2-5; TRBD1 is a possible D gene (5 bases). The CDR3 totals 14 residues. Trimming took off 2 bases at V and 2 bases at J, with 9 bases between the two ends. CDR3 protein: CASSLTGDQETQYF. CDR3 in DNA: TGTGCCAGCAGTTTAACAGGAGATCAAGAGACCCAGTACTTC.

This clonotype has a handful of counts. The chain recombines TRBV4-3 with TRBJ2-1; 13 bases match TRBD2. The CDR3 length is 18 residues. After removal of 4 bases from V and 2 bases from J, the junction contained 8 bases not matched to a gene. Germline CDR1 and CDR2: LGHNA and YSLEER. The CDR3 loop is CASSPTSGLAGAYNEQFF. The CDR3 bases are TGCGCCAGCAGCCCGACCTCAGGACTAGCGGGAGCCTACAATGAGCAGTTCTTC.

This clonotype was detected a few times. CDR3 region: CASSPPGQGVQPQHF. CDR3 DNA sequence: TGTGCCAGCAGCCCGCCGGGACAGGGTGTTCAGCCCCAGCATTTT. V gene TRBV7-9 combines with J gene TRBJ1-5, with TRBD1 matching over 9 bases. This CDR3 is built from 15 residues. V was clipped by 5 bases and J by 6 bases; unmatched bases: 8. The germline CDR1 and CDR2 sequences are SEHNR and FQNEAQ (reference sequence).

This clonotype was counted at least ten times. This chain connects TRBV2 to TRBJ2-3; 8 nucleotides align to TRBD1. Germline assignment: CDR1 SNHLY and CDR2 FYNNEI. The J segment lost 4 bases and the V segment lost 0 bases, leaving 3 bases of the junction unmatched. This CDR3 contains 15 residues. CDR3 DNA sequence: TGTGCCAGCAGTGAAGCTACGACAGGGGCAGATACGCAGTATTTT. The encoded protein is CASSEATTGADTQYF.

CDR3 amino acids: CASSLGSLAGADTQYF. The CDR3 bases are TGTGCCAGCAGCTTAGGGAGTCTAGCGGGGGCAGATACGCAGTATTTT. The chain uses TRBV7-2 and TRBJ2-3, with 10 bases matching TRBD2. The ends lost 1 base at V and 4 bases at J; junction bases unmatched: 5. The CDR3 consists of 16 residues. The germline V gene encodes CDR1 SGHTA and CDR2 FQGNSA.

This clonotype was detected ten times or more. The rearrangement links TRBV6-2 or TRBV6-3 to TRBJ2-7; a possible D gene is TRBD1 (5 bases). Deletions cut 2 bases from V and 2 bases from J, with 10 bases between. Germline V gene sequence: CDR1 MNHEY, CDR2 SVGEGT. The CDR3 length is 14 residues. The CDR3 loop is CASSYPTETYEQYF. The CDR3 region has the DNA TGTGCCAGCAGTTACCCGACAGAGACCTACGAGCAGTACTTC.